One sample yielded the 4 T cell receptor beta chains listed below, sequenced in a study of blood T cells in healthy people across ages. Next came a second PCR, run for about 7 to 11 cycles, which used a sample-barcoded 5' primer along with a J-beta primer mix. TCRdb processed the 5' RACE reads anew with MiXCR; each CDR3 protein has one entry. The repertoire holds about 1.5 million distinct CDR3 sequences, with roughly 40% as singletons. The sample consisted of blood. These receptors all stem from a woman younger than 30 in good health.

This chain joins TRBV6-5 and TRBJ1-1; D not certain. Trimming cost V 6 bases and J 1 base, with 15 bases left between them. The V gene's germline CDR1 is MNHEY and CDR2 SVGAGI. CDR3 size: 15 residues. CDR3 sequence: CASRSGDGWNTEAFF. Here the CDR3 DNA reads TGTGCCAGCAGGAGCGGGGATGGGTGGAACACTGAAGCTTTCTTT.

A few counts support this clonotype. The V and J genes are TRBV5-1 and TRBJ2-5; D is possibly TRBD2 (5 bases). The CDR3 has 17 residues. The germline V gene has CDR1 SGHRS and CDR2 YFSETQ. Trimming stripped 5 bases from V and 3 bases from J, with 23 bases between. CDR3 in DNA: TGCGCCAGCAGACGCACGGGAAGTAATGCGAATGAAGAGACCCAGTACTTC. Amino acids: CASRRTGSNANEETQYF.

The rearrangement joins TRBV12-3 or TRBV12-4 to TRBJ1-1; D remains ambiguous. The CDR3 covers 15 residues. The germline V and J ends were trimmed by 5 bases and 5 bases, with 18 bases remaining between them. CDR3 region: CASSPLSGLRTEAFF. The DNA for the CDR3 is TGTGCCAGCAGTCCACTTAGCGGGCTCCGGACTGAAGCTTTCTTT.

This clonotype was counted a few times. The CDR3 protein is CASSQRVYEQFF. CDR3 nucleotide sequence: TGCGCCAGCAGCCAAAGGGTCTATGAGCAGTTCTTC. The rearrangement links TRBV4-1 to TRBJ2-1; D unresolved. This CDR3 has 12 amino acids. V lost 2 bases to trimming and J lost 8 bases, with 7 bases between them. CDR1 and CDR2 from the germline V gene are MGHRA and YSYEKL.